Below, one T cell receptor (beta chain) is given with its context. The entry originates in a study of blood T cell repertoires in COVID-19. The CDR3 spans 18 residues. Germline-derived CDR1 and CDR2 are MNHEY and SVGEGT. V shed 6 bases, J shed 0 bases, and the junction held 12 bases outside the gene matches. Authors' processing steps: Nucleated cell counts were estimated from reference gene primer amplification. Assay used: immunoSEQ multiplex PCR; TCRdb lists only in-frame clones, some missing. That table supplies the V and J calls and clone size; D and trimming were determined from the DNA. Of approximately 220,000 clones in the sample, roughly four fifths were seen once.

The chain carries TRBV6-2 or TRBV6-3 and TRBJ2-5; 11 bases fit TRBD2. Sequenced sample: peripheral blood. The TCR was taken from a woman in her seventies with acute or convalescent COVID-19. CDR3 region: CASSLTSLAGGYQETQYF. The CDR3 nucleotides are TGTGCCAGCAGCCTCACGTCTTTAGCGGGGGGGTACCAAGAGACCCAGTACTTC.